This T cell receptor (beta chain) was retrieved from a study of Ad26.COV2.S vaccination and SARS-CoV-2 variants. As for the study in general: Donor allocation was to the COV1001 Ad26.COV2.S trial arm. Into the muscle, Ad26.COV2.S was dosed once or twice, 56 days apart. Study-wide points: Non-spike TCR breadth did not differ much between vaccine and placebo recipients.

This clone was observed a single time. Its antigen is unidentified. Only in-frame clones appear in the TCRdb table, and some are missing; sequencing was by immunoSEQ multiplex PCR. The table records 350,000 to 550,000 clones, roughly 87% of them present only once. The treatment was: about 20 received Ad26.COV2.S at low or high dose, single or two shots; about 5 received placebo; per-sample allocation not given. Day 63 after the first injection of vaccine or placebo was the sampling time. An Ad26 vector expressing Wuhan-strain SARS-CoV-2 spike constituted the vaccine. This receptor was taken from a person aged 18-65 years who received the Ad26.COV2.S COVID-19 vaccine or a placebo. The sequenced sample was peripheral blood, obtained in a trial of Ad26.COV2.S vaccine versus placebo.

The DNA for the CDR3 is TGTGCCCCGACAGGGTATTCACCCCTCCACTTT. It translates to CAPTGYSPLHF. The chain is built from TRBV28 and TRBJ1-6, with 7 bases that match TRBD1. Per the germline V gene, CDR1 is MDHEN and CDR2 is SYDVKM. This CDR3 is 11 amino acids long. The V and J ends lost 11 bases and 8 bases, in that order; junction bases with no gene match: 3.